The subject of this entry is one TCR beta chain. The data belong to a study of blood T cell repertoires in COVID-19. Study details: Sites in the United States, Italy and Spain provided acute and convalescent COVID-19 samples. Sources were T cells, B-cell-depleted T cells, or PBMCs; the material itself was cDNA or gDNA.

In the study's own analysis: Amplification with reference gene primers provided the estimates of nucleated cell counts. Repertoires were generated with immunoSEQ multiplex PCR, while TCRdb's copy carries only in-frame clones and drops some. The V and J calls and the clone size are those of that table, but D and trimming were determined from the DNA. The sample shows roughly 81,000 clones, approximately 82% of them seen only once. This CDR3 is built from 14 residues. Trimming shortened V by 4 bases and J by 5 bases, and 14 bases separated the two germline ends. The germline gives CDR1 LGHDT, CDR2 YNNKEL (reference sequence).

The gene calls are TRBV3-1 (or the pseudogene TRBV3-2) and TRBJ2-5; D might be TRBD2 (6 bases). Material: peripheral blood. The sequence was obtained from a man older than 75 with active or convalescent COVID-19. The CDR3 loop reads CASSLGGVGETQYF. CDR3 DNA: TGTGCCAGCAGCCTCGGGGGTGTTGGGGAGACCCAGTACTTC.